This T cell receptor beta chain was profiled in a study of T cell clones after liver transplantation. At the level of the study: Immunosuppression withdrawal was tried within 2 years after liver transplantation in this trial. Without induction therapy, subjects received standard immunosuppression until 12-24 months post-transplant.

Study-level findings and limits: Low donor cell numbers restricted donor-reactive repertoire measurement in a couple of subjects.

The V end was cut by 1 base, the J end by 3 bases, with 10 bases between. Germline V gives CDR1 MNHNS, CDR2 SASEGT. The CDR3 length is 14 residues. With regard to this clone: Antigen unknown.

Produced via immunoSEQ multiplex PCR; TCRdb's table is partial and in-frame only. The sample contains around 110,000 clones, about nine tenths of which appear only once. Thawed unstimulated PBMCs were FACS-sorted by CD3, CD4 and CD8 into two populations. Sequencing used CD4+ T cells from blood, obtained 12 months after liver transplant. The chain links TRBV6-1 to TRBJ2-7; D gene unclear. The TCR originated in a human patient who received a liver transplant. These T cells may partly come from the graft donor. Written as DNA, the CDR3 is TGTGCCAGCAGTGAAGGATATTCCCACTACGAGCAGTACTTC. Translating it yields CASSEGYSHYEQYF.